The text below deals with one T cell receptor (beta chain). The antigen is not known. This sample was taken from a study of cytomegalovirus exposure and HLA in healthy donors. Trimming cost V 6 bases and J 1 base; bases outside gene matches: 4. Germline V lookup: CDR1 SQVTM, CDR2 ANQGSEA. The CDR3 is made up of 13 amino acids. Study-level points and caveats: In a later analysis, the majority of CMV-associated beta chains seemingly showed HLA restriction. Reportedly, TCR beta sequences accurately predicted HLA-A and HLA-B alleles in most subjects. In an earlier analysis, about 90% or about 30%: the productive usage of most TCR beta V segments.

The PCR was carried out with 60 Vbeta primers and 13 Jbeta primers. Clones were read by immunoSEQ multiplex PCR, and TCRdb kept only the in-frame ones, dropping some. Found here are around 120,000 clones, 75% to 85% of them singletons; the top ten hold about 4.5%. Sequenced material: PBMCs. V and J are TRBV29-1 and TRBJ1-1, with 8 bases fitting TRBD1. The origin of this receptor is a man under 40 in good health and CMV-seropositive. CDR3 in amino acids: CSVDRGANTEAFF. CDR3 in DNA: TGCAGCGTAGACAGGGGAGCGAACACTGAAGCTTTCTTT.